Following are 15 T cell receptor beta chains from one sample sequenced in a study of early T cells in non-severe SARS-CoV-2 infection. Each CDR3 protein is one row after TCRdb ran MiXCR on the 5' RACE reads. The profile shows fewer than 40,000 distinct CDR3 sequences, around 5.2% of them singletons. The sequencing sample was made of whole blood. The source is an adult who was a healthcare worker with PCR-confirmed SARS-CoV-2 infection or an uninfected control (not recorded which).

In this sample, this clonotype turned up many times. This chain links TRBV12-3 or TRBV12-4 with TRBJ1-5; D is unclear. The CDR3 consists of 14 residues. V lost 2 bases and J lost 7, with 12 bases in between. This CDR3 is CASSLSGSSQPQHF. In nucleotides, the CDR3 is TGTGCCAGCAGTTTATCGGGATCAAGCCAGCCCCAGCATTTT.

The genes are TRBV6-6 and TRBJ2-4, with a weak D call TRBD1 (6 bases). Trimming cost V 6 bases and J 0 bases, with 18 bases left between them. Germline CDR1 reads MNHNY; CDR2 reads SVGAGI (reference sequence). The CDR3 is 17 residues long. The DNA of the CDR3 is TGTGCCAGCAGCCAGCCCTTGACAGGCCGAGCCAAAAACATTCAGTACTTC. Its translation is CASSQPLTGRAKNIQYF.

This clonotype was seen ten or more times. The V call is TRBV5-1, the J call TRBJ2-2, with 7 bases lining up with TRBD2. Germline trimming cut 4 bases from V and 3 bases from J; bases unmatched to any gene: 9. The V gene's germline CDR1 is SGHRS and CDR2 YFSETQ. CDR3 length: 16 amino acids. The CDR3 sequence: CASSAGEREDTGELFF. Written as DNA, the CDR3 is TGCGCCAGCAGCGCGGGGGAGCGGGAAGACACCGGGGAGCTGTTTTTT.

This clonotype has just a few counts. V is TRBV6-2 or TRBV6-3 and J is TRBJ2-1; 12 bases agree with TRBD2. CDR3 size: 16 residues. From germline, CDR1 is MNHEY and CDR2 SVGEGT. With 6 bases clipped from V and 6 bases from J, the junction kept 9 bases outside the gene matches. CDR3 residues: CASSAHSSGRANEQFF. CDR3 nucleotides: TGTGCCAGCAGCGCCCACTCTAGCGGGAGGGCCAATGAGCAGTTCTTC.

The sample holds many counts of this clonotype. The junction departs from germline at one end; a sequencing error may be responsible. The chain uses TRBV6-4 and TRBJ2-1, with 7 bases fitting TRBD1. This CDR3 region has 15 residues. The germline V gene has CDR1 MRHNA and CDR2 SNTAGT. The CDR3 DNA reads TGTGCCAGCAGTGACTCGGGACAGCCCTACAATGAGCAGTTTTTC. Translating it yields CASSDSGQPYNEQFF.

The rearrangement joins TRBV5-5 to TRBJ2-6; the match to TRBD1 covers 10 bases. Germline loops: CDR1 SGHKS, CDR2 YYEKEE (reference sequence). The CDR3 spans 19 residues. Trimming cost V 4 bases and J 0 bases; bases outside gene matches: 10. For the CDR3, the DNA is TGTGCCAGCAGCCAGGACAGGGGGAAGTGGAGCTCTGGGGCCAACGTCCTGACTTTC. It encodes CASSQDRGKWSSGANVLTF. Using reference TRBV5-5 and TRBJ2-6 for the parts outside the CDR3, the full variable domain is DAGVTQSPTHLIKTRGQQVTLRCSPISGHKSVSWYQQVLGQGPQFIFQYYEKEERGRGNFPDRFSARQFPNYSSELNVNALLLGDSALYLCASSQDRGKWSSGANVLTFGAGSRLTVL.

This clonotype was observed many times. The chain combines TRBV5-6 with TRBJ1-5; tentative D call: TRBD1 (5 bases). CDR1 SGHDT and CDR2 YYEEEE come from the germline V gene. V gave up 4 bases and J gave up 8 bases, with 13 bases separating them. The CDR3 runs 13 residues. The CDR3, as DNA: TGTGCCAGCAGCCTGGGGCAGCTTAAGCCCCAGCATTTT. This translates into CASSLGQLKPQHF.

This clonotype has ten or more counts. The chain recombines TRBV20-1 with TRBJ2-1, with 13 nucleotides matching TRBD2. The CDR3 runs 19 residues. Looked up from germline, CDR1 is DFQATT and CDR2 is SNEGSKA (reference sequence). Losses at the gene ends were 1 base for V and 6 bases for J; bases not matched to a gene: 15. The CDR3 nucleotides read TGCAGTGCTAGAGGATCCCGGTCAAGGACTAGCGGGAGAAGCAATGAGCAGTTCTTC. Protein sequence: CSARGSRSRTSGRSNEQFF.

This clonotype has ten or more counts. The chain has TRBV28 and TRBJ1-1, with 9 bases matching TRBD1. Germline-derived CDR1 and CDR2 are MDHEN and SYDVKM. The CDR3 covers 12 residues. V was clipped by 5 bases and J by 9 bases; unmatched bases: 4. CDR3 DNA: TGTGCCAGCAGTCTGGGGACAGGGAAAGCTTTCTTT. Translated: CASSLGTGKAFF.

V and J are TRBV6-2 or TRBV6-3 and TRBJ2-7; D gene uncertain. V lost 5 bases, J lost 4 bases, and 12 bases lay in between. The CDR3 has 13 residues. Germline assignment: CDR1 MNHEY and CDR2 SVGEGT. Written as DNA, the CDR3 is TGTGCCAGCAGTCAACCCCCTCAGTACGAGCAGTACTTC. It translates to CASSQPPQYEQYF.

This clonotype was counted many times. The chain employs TRBV24-1 and TRBJ1-1; D gene ambiguous. V was pared by 0 bases and J by 6 bases, with 7 bases between. This CDR3 has 13 amino acids. Germline values: CDR1 KGHDR, CDR2 SFDVKD. CDR3 coding DNA: TGTGCCACCAGTGATTTGGCCGCATCTGAAGCTTTCTTT. Translated: CATSDLAASEAFF.

This clonotype occurred many times. The chain links TRBV28 to TRBJ2-5; D remains unclear. There are 16 residues in the CDR3. Germline V lookup: CDR1 MDHEN, CDR2 SYDVKM. The ends were cut back, 5 bases at V and 8 bases at J, with 24 bases in the middle. The CDR3: CASSPAGDLTKRTQYF. DNA for the CDR3: TGTGCCAGCAGTCCCGCAGGAGATCTAACCAAGAGAACCCAGTACTTC.

This clonotype was recorded many times. The V gene is TRBV6-2 or TRBV6-3, the J gene TRBJ1-5, with D unresolved. CDR3 length: 14 amino acids. Germline lookup yields CDR1 MNHEY and CDR2 SVGEGT. Between the trimmed V and J ends, which lost 2 bases and 1 base, there was a span of 6 bases. The CDR3 is CASSYGQSNQPQHF. As DNA, the CDR3 is TGTGCCAGCAGTTACGGTCAGAGCAATCAGCCCCAGCATTTT.

This clonotype has ten or more counts. The chain carries TRBV24-1 and TRBJ2-1, with TRBD2 matching over 9 bases. Trimming cost V 6 bases and J 8 bases; bases outside gene matches: 10. CDR3 length equals 15 residues. Germline CDR1 reads KGHDR; CDR2 reads SFDVKD. The CDR3 region is CATSPRGTSLDEQFF. The CDR3 coding sequence is TGTGCCACCAGTCCAAGGGGGACTAGCCTAGATGAGCAGTTCTTC.

This clonotype was detected many times. The rearrangement uses TRBV6-2 or TRBV6-3 and TRBJ2-2, with D possibly TRBD2 on 6 matching bases. Germline values: CDR1 MNHEY, CDR2 SVGEGT. This CDR3 is built from 18 residues. Trimming cost V 2 bases and J 1 base, with 17 bases left between them. CDR3 sequence (DNA): TGTGCCAGCAGTTACCCACCCGGGGGTAGCCGGAACACCGGGGAGCTGTTTTTT. This codes for CASSYPPGGSRNTGELFF.